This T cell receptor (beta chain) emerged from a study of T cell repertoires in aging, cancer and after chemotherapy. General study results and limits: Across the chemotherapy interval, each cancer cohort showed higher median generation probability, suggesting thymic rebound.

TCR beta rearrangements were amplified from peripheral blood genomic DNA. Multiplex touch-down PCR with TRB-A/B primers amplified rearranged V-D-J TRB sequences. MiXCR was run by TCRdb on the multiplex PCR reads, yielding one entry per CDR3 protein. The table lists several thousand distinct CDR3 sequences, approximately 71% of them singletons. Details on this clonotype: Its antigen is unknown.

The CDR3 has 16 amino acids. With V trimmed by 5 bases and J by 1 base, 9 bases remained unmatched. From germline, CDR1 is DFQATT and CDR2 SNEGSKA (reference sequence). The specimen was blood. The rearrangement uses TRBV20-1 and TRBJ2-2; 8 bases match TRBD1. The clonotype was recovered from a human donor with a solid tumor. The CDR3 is CSAPVSTGENTGELFF. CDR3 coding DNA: TGCAGTGCTCCCGTCTCGACAGGGGAGAACACCGGGGAGCTGTTTTTT.